What follows is one T cell receptor (beta chain) and its context. The data are from a study of cytomegalovirus exposure and HLA in healthy donors. The V end lost 0 bases, the J end lost 4 bases, and 12 bases lay between the germline ends. The germline gives CDR1 GTSNPN, CDR2 SVGIG (reference sequence). The CDR3 is 14 amino acids. PCR primers comprised 60 Vbeta and 13 Jbeta primers. Measured with immunoSEQ multiplex PCR; TCRdb has only the in-frame clones, and not every one. This sample carries around 150,000 clones, around 79% of them seen once, and the ten largest clones take under 8%. This clonotype originated in a man in his fifties in good health and CMV-seropositive. V gene TRBV30 combines with J gene TRBJ1-1; D may be TRBD1 (6 bases). The specimen sequenced was PBMCs. CDR3 region: CAWSVRGASTEAFF. CDR3 DNA: TGTGCCTGGAGTGTACGGGGGGCAAGCACTGAAGCTTTCTTT.